The next 20 T cell receptor beta chains were all read from a single sample in a study of cytomegalovirus exposure and HLA in healthy donors. It was with 60 Vbeta and 13 Jbeta primers that the PCR ran. The method was immunoSEQ multiplex PCR; TCRdb's version includes in-frame clones alone and lacks a portion of them. In the table there are 120,000 or so clones, around four fifths of which are singletons. Material for sequencing was PBMCs. The origin of the receptors is a young man in good health and CMV-seropositive.

The chain couples TRBV7-8 to TRBJ2-3; the match to TRBD2 covers 9 bases. CDR1 is SGHVS and CDR2 is FQNEAQ in the germline V gene. The length of the CDR3 is 20 residues. J gave up 0 bases and V 3 bases, and 16 bases lay outside the gene matches. The CDR3 sequence: CASSFRGGGGGTPSTDTQYF. The CDR3 region has the DNA TGTGCCAGCAGCTTTCGCGGGGGGGGTGGGGGCACGCCTAGCACAGATACGCAGTATTTT.

The chain carries TRBV28 and TRBJ2-7; D might be TRBD1 (5 bases). The CDR3 runs 15 residues. Between the trimmed V and J ends, which lost 8 bases and 0 bases, there was a span of 17 bases. Per the germline V gene, CDR1 is MDHEN and CDR2 is SYDVKM. CDR3 amino acids: CASSPLTDSSYEQYF. The CDR3 bases are TGTGCCAGCTCCCCCTTGACTGACAGCTCCTACGAGCAGTACTTC.

The genes are TRBV7-9 and TRBJ2-3; 9 bases match TRBD2. Losses at the gene ends were 1 base for V and 5 bases for J; bases not matched to a gene: 4. The CDR3 sequence is 15 residues long. Germline CDR1 reads SEHNR; CDR2 reads FQNEAQ (reference sequence). The CDR3 sequence is CASSLGRSGGDTQYF. CDR3 nucleotide sequence: TGTGCCAGCAGCTTAGGTCGTAGCGGGGGAGATACGCAGTATTTT.

V is TRBV5-1 and J is TRBJ2-3; no clear D gene. CDR1 SGHRS and CDR2 YFSETQ come from the germline V gene. Trimming stripped 2 bases from V and 2 bases from J, with 9 bases between. The CDR3 has 14 residues. The CDR3 DNA reads TGCGCCAGCAGCTTTGACTTTTACACAGATACGCAGTATTTT. This translates into CASSFDFYTDTQYF.

In nucleotides, the CDR3 is TGTGCCACCAGCAGACAGCAGGCTTTGAACACTGAAGCTTTCTTT. It specifies CATSRQQALNTEAFF. The V and J genes are TRBV15 and TRBJ1-1; D unresolved. V gave up 2 bases and J gave up 0 bases, with 10 bases separating them. There are 15 residues in the CDR3. CDR1 LNHNV and CDR2 YYDKDF come from the germline V gene (reference sequence).

This clone came up once. This chain uses TRBV15 with TRBJ2-3, with 11 nucleotides matching TRBD2. CDR3 length equals 17 residues. Losses at the gene ends were 0 bases for V and 5 bases for J; bases not matched to a gene: 7. Germline V gives CDR1 LNHNV, CDR2 YYDKDF (reference sequence). The CDR3 sequence: CATSRDVSGGAVDTQYF. CDR3 DNA sequence: TGTGCCACCAGCAGAGACGTTAGCGGGGGGGCGGTAGATACGCAGTATTTT.

This clone came up once. The rearrangement joins TRBV9 to TRBJ2-5; 7 nucleotides match TRBD2. The junction had 9 bases not matched to a gene; V was cut back by 3 bases and J by 1 base. From germline, CDR1 is SGDLS and CDR2 YYNGEE. The length of the CDR3 is 16 residues. The CDR3 sequence: CASSASRSGAQETQYF. Here the CDR3 DNA reads TGTGCCAGCAGCGCATCCCGCAGCGGGGCCCAAGAGACCCAGTACTTC. Full variable domain (remainder filled in from reference TRBV9 and TRBJ2-5): DSGVTQTPKHLITATGQRVTLRCSPRSGDLSVYWYQQSLDQGLQFLIQYYNGEERAKGNILERFSAQQFPDLHSELNLSSLELGDSALYFCASSASRSGAQETQYFGPGTRLLVL.

This sequence joins TRBV2 and TRBJ1-3; 8 positions match TRBD1. This CDR3 has 16 amino acids. Germline assignment: CDR1 SNHLY and CDR2 FYNNEI. Trimming removed 5 bases from V and 0 bases from J; junction bases left unmatched: 6. The CDR3 DNA reads as TGTGCCAGCAGTCGGACAGGGACGAGCTCTGGAAACACCATATATTTT. Protein product: CASSRTGTSSGNTIYF.

The chain recombines TRBV2 with TRBJ2-3; 10 nucleotides agree with TRBD2. CDR1 and CDR2 (germline): SNHLY, FYNNEI. The V gene end was trimmed by 7 bases and the J gene end by 14 bases; junction bases not matched to a gene: 12. This CDR3 comprises 13 residues. The CDR3, as DNA: TGTGCCAGCAAAGTAGCGGGGGGCCCCATAAGGTATTTT. This translates into CASKVAGGPIRYF.

The chain carries TRBV7-8 and TRBJ2-7; D not certain. Germline CDR1 and CDR2: SGHVS and FQNEAQ. This CDR3 has 14 amino acids. The V gene lost 1 base and the J gene lost 0 bases, with 7 bases spanning the gap. CDR3 loop: CASSLGISSYEQYF. The CDR3 region has the DNA TGTGCCAGCAGCTTAGGAATCAGCTCCTACGAGCAGTACTTC. The entire variable domain, with the rest obtained from reference TRBV7-8 and TRBJ2-7, is as follows: GAGVSQSPRYKVAKRGQDVALRCDPISGHVSLFWYQQALGQGPEFLTYFQNEAQLDKSGLPSDRFFAERPEGSVSTLKIQRTQQEDSAVYLCASSLGISSYEQYFGPGTRLTVT.

This chain uses TRBV6-5 with TRBJ2-5; TRBD2 aligns across 12 bases. Germline V gene lookup returns CDR1 MNHEY and CDR2 SVGAGI. The CDR3 length is 15 residues. The junction had 2 bases not matched to a gene; V was cut back by 5 bases and J by 1 base. In DNA, the CDR3 is TGTGCCAGCAGTACTAGCGGGGGGATCCAAGAGACCCAGTACTTC. This sequence encodes CASSTSGGIQETQYF.

This chain joins TRBV25-1 and TRBJ1-1, with 9 nucleotides matching TRBD1. V lost 6 bases, J lost 4 bases, and 6 bases stayed unmatched. From germline, CDR1 is MGHDK and CDR2 SYGVNS. This CDR3 region has 14 residues. The CDR3 here is CASRAQGQGTEAFF. DNA of the CDR3: TGTGCCAGCAGGGCACAGGGACAGGGCACTGAAGCTTTCTTT.

This clone was found a few times. J is TRBJ1-1 and V is TRBV6-5; D is possibly TRBD1 (6 bases). Germline V CDR1 and CDR2: MNHEY, SVGAGI. Deletions cut 6 bases from V and 4 bases from J, with 12 bases between. The length of the CDR3 is 13 residues. CDR3 coding DNA: TGTGCCAGCAGAAACAGGGAAGGCACTGAAGCTTTCTTT. Translated: CASRNREGTEAFF.

This chain uses TRBV12-5 with TRBJ2-7; D gene uncertain. Looked up from germline, CDR1 is LGHNT and CDR2 is FRNRAP. The CDR3 is 16 residues long. The V end lost 2 bases, the J end lost 4 bases, and 18 bases lay between the germline ends. CDR3 in DNA: TGTGCTAGTGGTTTGATGGCGGTGGTATTTTTTTACGAGCAGTACTTC. It is translated as CASGLMAVVFFYEQYF.

V gene TRBV19 combines with J gene TRBJ1-5; 7 positions agree with TRBD1. The CDR3 totals 15 residues. Germline assignment: CDR1 LNHDA and CDR2 SQIVND (reference sequence). J was trimmed by 4 bases and V by 4 bases; bases with no gene match: 7. The CDR3 reads CASSTRDSINQPQHF. The DNA of the CDR3 is TGTGCCAGTAGTACCCGGGACAGCATAAATCAGCCCCAGCATTTT. Combining the CDR3 with reference TRBV19 and TRBJ1-5 gives the whole variable domain DGGITQSPKYLFRKEGQNVTLSCEQNLNHDAMYWYRQDPGQGLRLIYYSQIVNDFQKGDIAEGYSVSREKKESFPLTVTSAQKNPTAFYLCASSTRDSINQPQHFGDGTRLSIL.

This chain joins TRBV27 and TRBJ2-7, with TRBD1 matching 11 bases. The junction had 2 bases not matched to a gene; V was cut back by 4 bases and J by 3 bases. CDR1 is MNHEY and CDR2 is SMNVEV in the germline V gene (reference sequence). The CDR3 extends over 14 amino acids. The CDR3: CASSWGQGDYEQYF. As DNA, the CDR3 is TGTGCCAGCAGTTGGGGACAGGGGGACTACGAGCAGTACTTC.

The rearrangement links TRBV30 to TRBJ2-6; 10 bases agree with TRBD1. CDR1 is GTSNPN, CDR2 SVGIG, per germline (reference sequence). The CDR3 runs to 15 residues. V gave up 7 bases and J gave up 2 bases; unmatched junction bases: 5. The CDR3 nucleotides are TGTGCCTCGACAGGGGGCTCCCCTGGGGCCAACGTCCTGACTTTC. It specifies CASTGGSPGANVLTF.

The chain has TRBV27 and TRBJ2-3, with 11 bases identical to TRBD2. This CDR3 has 14 amino acids. Trimming removed 8 bases from V and 3 bases from J; junction bases left unmatched: 4. Per the germline V gene, CDR1 is MNHEY and CDR2 is SMNVEV (reference sequence). CDR3 sequence reads: CASYSGGATDTQYF. The CDR3 nucleotides are TGTGCCAGCTATAGCGGGGGGGCGACAGATACGCAGTATTTT.

CDR3 protein: CASSSGQAIQETQYF. In DNA form, the CDR3 reads TGCGCCAGCAGCTCGGGACAAGCAATCCAAGAGACCCAGTACTTC. This sequence joins TRBV5-1 and TRBJ2-5; a weak D match, TRBD1 (6 bases). Looked up from germline, CDR1 is SGHRS and CDR2 is YFSETQ. The CDR3 runs 15 residues. V was pared by 3 bases and J by 1 base, with 13 bases between.

V and J are TRBV29-1 and TRBJ1-2; 7 nucleotides match TRBD1. This CDR3 is 12 amino acids long. Germline CDR1 is SQVTM and CDR2 is ANQGSEA. V lost 6 bases, J lost 3 bases, and 4 bases stayed unmatched. The CDR3 DNA sequence: TGCAGCGTCGGGACAGACTACTATGGCTACACCTTC. Protein: CSVGTDYYGYTF.